A single sample gave rise to the 10 T cell receptor beta chains below, sequenced in a study of blood T cell repertoires in COVID-19. Method: immunoSEQ multiplex PCR; TCRdb's copy keeps in-frame clones and lacks some. The top ten clones hold approximately 9.1% of a sample with about 15,000 clones, about 86% of them seen once. The source material was peripheral blood. These TCRs come from a human donor in a cohort sampled during active COVID-19.

V gene TRBV6-5 combines with J gene TRBJ2-7; 7 positions match TRBD2. Germline V lookup: CDR1 MNHEY, CDR2 SVGAGI. CDR3 length equals 16 residues. V lost 0 bases to trimming and J lost 2 bases; unmatched junction nucleotides: 7. CDR3 loop: CASSYSGGDGAYEQYF. CDR3 in DNA: TGTGCCAGCAGTTACTCGGGGGGGGATGGGGCCTACGAGCAGTACTTC.

The chain has TRBV30 and TRBJ2-7; a possible D gene is TRBD2 (5 bases). Germline CDR1 reads GTSNPN; CDR2 reads SVGIG (reference sequence). V lost 4 bases and J lost 5, with 18 bases in between. The CDR3 is made up of 14 amino acids. CDR3 residues: CAWNHPGLTHEQYF. The CDR3 region has the DNA TGTGCCTGGAATCATCCCGGACTCACCCACGAGCAGTACTTC.

Concerning this clone: The junction differs from germline at one of its ends, possibly a read error. The genes are TRBV6-1 and TRBJ2-5, with 7 bases matching TRBD2. The CDR3 length is 16 residues. The germline gives CDR1 MNHNS, CDR2 SASEGT. The CDR3 region is CASSDELATNQETQYF. The CDR3 DNA reads as TGTGCCAGCAGTGACGAACTAGCGACCAACCAGGAGACCCAGTACTTC.

The gene calls are TRBV3-1 (or the pseudogene TRBV3-2) and TRBJ1-1; D gene unclear. The CDR3 contains 12 residues. Between the trimmed V and J ends, which lost 4 bases and 3 bases, there was a span of 6 bases. Germline V CDR1 and CDR2: LGHDT, YNNKEL (reference sequence). CDR3 coding DNA: TGTGCCAGCAGCCCCGGGGACACTGAAGCTTTCTTT. Protein: CASSPGDTEAFF.

This clone appeared once. V usage is TRBV9 and J usage is TRBJ2-5, with TRBD1 identical over 10 bases. This CDR3 has 16 amino acids. CDR1 is SGDLS and CDR2 is YYNGEE in the germline V gene. V trimming: 0 bases; J trimming: 1 base; junction bases outside the gene matches: 3. The CDR3 nucleotides are TGTGCCAGCAGCGTAGGACAGGGGGCCCGCCAAGAGACCCAGTACTTC. Amino acids: CASSVGQGARQETQYF.

This clone was observed a handful of times. J is TRBJ2-7 and V is TRBV19; perhaps TRBD1 as D (5 bases). V was clipped by 1 base and J by 1 base, with 11 bases between them. Per the germline V gene, CDR1 is LNHDA and CDR2 is SQIVND (reference sequence). This CDR3 is 15 amino acids long. DNA for the CDR3: TGTGCCAGTAGTATAGGCGGAGCAGGGTCCTACGAGCAGTACTTC. This translates into CASSIGGAGSYEQYF. Looking up the rest from reference TRBV19 and TRBJ2-7 gives the full variable domain: DGGITQSPKYLFRKEGQNVTLSCEQNLNHDAMYWYRQDPGQGLRLIYYSQIVNDFQKGDIAEGYSVSREKKESFPLTVTSAQKNPTAFYLCASSIGGAGSYEQYFGPGTRLTVT.

The chain recombines TRBV4-2 with TRBJ1-6; 7 nucleotides agree with TRBD1. Per germline, CDR1 LGHNA and CDR2 YNFKEQ. The J segment lost 4 bases and the V segment lost 0 bases, leaving 9 bases of the junction unmatched. The CDR3 runs 18 residues. CDR3 amino acids: CASSQEGSGQVYNSPLHF. The CDR3 nucleotides are TGTGCCAGCAGCCAAGAGGGGTCCGGACAGGTTTATAATTCACCCCTCCACTTT.

The V gene is TRBV7-2, the J gene TRBJ2-1; TRBD1 matches 10 bases. After removal of 5 bases from V and 2 bases from J, the junction contained 3 bases not matched to a gene. The CDR3 length is 15 residues. In germline, CDR1 is SGHTA, CDR2 FQGNSA. The CDR3 here is CASSPGQGPYNEQFF. As DNA, the CDR3 is TGTGCCAGCAGCCCGGGACAGGGGCCCTACAATGAGCAGTTCTTC. Together with reference TRBV7-2 and TRBJ2-1, the CDR3 gives the full variable domain: GAGVSQSPSNKVTEKGKDVELRCDPISGHTALYWYRQSLGQGLEFLIYFQGNSAPDKSGLPSDRFSAERTGGSVSTLTIQRTQQEDSAVYLCASSPGQGPYNEQFFGPGTRLTVL.

This clone was recorded only once. The chain uses TRBV4-3 and TRBJ2-7; 9 positions agree with TRBD2. The CDR3 sequence is 17 residues long. Per germline, CDR1 LGHNA and CDR2 YSLEER. With V trimmed by 2 bases and J by 2 bases, 10 bases remained unmatched. Written as DNA, the CDR3 is TGCGCCAGCAGCCAACGCTATAATAGCGGGAGCCCCTACGAGCAGTACTTC. This sequence encodes CASSQRYNSGSPYEQYF.

Only a few counts were recorded for this clone. The CDR3 here is CASGESSLTEQFF. For the CDR3, the DNA is TGTGCCAGCGGGGAGAGTAGTCTGACTGAGCAGTTCTTC. The V call is TRBV9, the J call TRBJ2-1, with D possibly matching TRBD2 (5 bases). Germline V gene sequence: CDR1 SGDLS, CDR2 YYNGEE. The CDR3 is 13 amino acids. Between the trimmed V and J ends, which lost 7 bases and 9 bases, there was a span of 17 bases.